This T cell receptor (beta chain) came from a study of graft-versus-host responses after intestinal transplantation. Across the study: Recipients uniformly received anti-thymocyte globulin induction, followed by tacrolimus and steroids for approximately 3 years. Findings of the study overall: Early HvG declines after transplant were associated with peak circulating GvH clone levels. GvH clones appeared in recipient marrow, some first in ileum or blood.

Generated by immunoSEQ multiplex PCR, the TCRdb table keeps only in-frame clones and is missing some. The sample records about 110,000 clones, approximately 88% being singletons. About this clone: The target antigen is unknown.

Trimming pared 3 bases from V and 0 bases from J, leaving 8 bases between. The germline V gene encodes CDR1 SNHLY and CDR2 FYNNEI. The CDR3 is 14 residues long. The chain recombines TRBV2 with TRBJ2-5, with D maybe TRBD1 (6 bases). The clonotype originates from a human donor who was the organ donor for an intestinal transplant. This specimen was unstimulated CD4+ T cells sorted from spleen or lymph node cells, taken before transplant. The CDR3 DNA is TGTGCCAGCAGTGATTACAGGGACCAAGAGACCCAGTACTTC. Its protein product is CASSDYRDQETQYF.